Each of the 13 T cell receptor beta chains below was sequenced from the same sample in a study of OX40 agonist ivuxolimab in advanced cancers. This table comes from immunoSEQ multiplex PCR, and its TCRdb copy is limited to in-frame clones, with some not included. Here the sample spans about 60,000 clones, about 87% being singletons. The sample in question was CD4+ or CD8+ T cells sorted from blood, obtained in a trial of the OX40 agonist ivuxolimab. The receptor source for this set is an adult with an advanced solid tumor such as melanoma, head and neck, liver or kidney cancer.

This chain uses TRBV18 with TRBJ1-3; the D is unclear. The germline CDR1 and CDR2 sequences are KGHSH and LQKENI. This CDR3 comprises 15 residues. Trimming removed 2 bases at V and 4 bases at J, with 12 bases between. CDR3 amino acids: CASSPNPRSGNTIYF. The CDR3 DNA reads TGTGCCAGCTCACCAAACCCACGGTCGGGAAACACCATATATTTT.

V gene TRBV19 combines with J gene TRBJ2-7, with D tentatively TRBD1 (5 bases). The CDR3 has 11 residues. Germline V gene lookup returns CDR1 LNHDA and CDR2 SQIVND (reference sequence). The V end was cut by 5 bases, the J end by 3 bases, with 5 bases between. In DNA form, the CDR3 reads TGTGCCAGTAGTGACAGCTACGAGCAGTACTTC. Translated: CASSDSYEQYF.

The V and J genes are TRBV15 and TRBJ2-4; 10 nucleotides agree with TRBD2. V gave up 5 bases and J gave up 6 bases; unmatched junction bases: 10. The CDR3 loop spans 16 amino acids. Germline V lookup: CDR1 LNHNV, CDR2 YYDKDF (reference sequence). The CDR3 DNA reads TGTGCCACCAGCGTCCCTAGCGGGAGCGCTATAAACATTCAGTACTTC. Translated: CATSVPSGSAINIQYF.

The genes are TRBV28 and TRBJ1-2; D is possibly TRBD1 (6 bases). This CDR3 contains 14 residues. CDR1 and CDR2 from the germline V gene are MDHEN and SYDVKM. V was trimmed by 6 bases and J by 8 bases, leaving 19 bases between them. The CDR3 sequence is CASRMTGGRGGYTF. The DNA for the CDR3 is TGTGCCAGCAGGATGACAGGTGGAAGAGGCGGCTACACCTTC.

The CDR3 protein is CASSPANGQGSYEQYF. CDR3 in DNA: TGCGCCAGCAGCCCCGCGAACGGACAGGGATCCTACGAGCAGTACTTC. The V gene is TRBV5-1, the J gene TRBJ2-7; 8 bases fit TRBD1. Trimming took 4 bases from V and 1 from J; bases not matched to a gene: 10. CDR1 and CDR2 (germline): SGHRS, YFSETQ. The CDR3 totals 16 residues.

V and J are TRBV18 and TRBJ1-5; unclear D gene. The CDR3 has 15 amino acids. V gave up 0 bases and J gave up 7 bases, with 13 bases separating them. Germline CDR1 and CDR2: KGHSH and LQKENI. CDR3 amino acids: CASSPPGGSEQPQHF. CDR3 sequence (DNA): TGTGCCAGCTCACCACCCGGCGGAAGTGAGCAGCCCCAGCATTTT.

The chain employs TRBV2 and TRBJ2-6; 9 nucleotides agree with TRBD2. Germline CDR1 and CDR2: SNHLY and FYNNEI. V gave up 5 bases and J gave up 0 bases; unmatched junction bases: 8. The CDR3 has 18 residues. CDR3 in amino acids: CASSIGTSGLSGANVLTF. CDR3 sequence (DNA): TGTGCCAGCAGTATCGGTACTAGCGGGCTCTCTGGGGCCAACGTCCTGACTTTC.

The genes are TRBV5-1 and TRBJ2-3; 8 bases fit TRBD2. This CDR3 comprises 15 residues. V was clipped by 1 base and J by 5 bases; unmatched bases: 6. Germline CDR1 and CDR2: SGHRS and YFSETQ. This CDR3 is CASSLHGRAVDTQYF. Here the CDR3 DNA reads TGCGCCAGCAGCTTGCACGGGAGGGCCGTAGATACGCAGTATTTT.

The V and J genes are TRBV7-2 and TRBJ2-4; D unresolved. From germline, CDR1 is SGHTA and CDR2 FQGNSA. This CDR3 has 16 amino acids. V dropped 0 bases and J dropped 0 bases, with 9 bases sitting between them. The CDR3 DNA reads TGTGCCAGCAGCTTAGCGCCCGGATTAGCCAAAAACATTCAGTACTTC. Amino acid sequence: CASSLAPGLAKNIQYF.

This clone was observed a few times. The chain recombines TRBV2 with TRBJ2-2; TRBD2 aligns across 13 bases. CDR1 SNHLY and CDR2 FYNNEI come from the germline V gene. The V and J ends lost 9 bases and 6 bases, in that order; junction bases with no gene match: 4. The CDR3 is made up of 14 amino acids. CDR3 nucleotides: TGTGCCAGTCAGGGACTAGCGGGGTCCGGGGAGCTGTTTTTT. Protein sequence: CASQGLAGSGELFF.

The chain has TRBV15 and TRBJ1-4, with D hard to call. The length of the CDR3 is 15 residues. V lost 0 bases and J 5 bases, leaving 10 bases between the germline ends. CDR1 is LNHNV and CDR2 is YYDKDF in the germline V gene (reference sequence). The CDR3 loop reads CATSRDLRGNEKLFF. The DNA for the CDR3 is TGTGCCACCAGCAGAGACCTCCGAGGGAATGAAAAACTGTTTTTT.

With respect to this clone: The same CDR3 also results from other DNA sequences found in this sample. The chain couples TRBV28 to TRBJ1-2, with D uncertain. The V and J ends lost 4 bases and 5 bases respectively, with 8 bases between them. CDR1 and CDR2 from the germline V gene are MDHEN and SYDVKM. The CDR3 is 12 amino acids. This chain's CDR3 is CASSSTTYGYTF. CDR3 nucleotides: TGTGCCAGCAGTTCTACGACGTATGGCTACACCTTC.

The CDR3: CASSRVESSYEQYF. CDR3 bases: TGTGCCAGCTCCCGGGTCGAATCTTCCTACGAGCAGTACTTC. The genes are TRBV18 and TRBJ2-5; D not certain. Near its end, the DNA agrees better with TRBJ2-7, so the J call may be wrong. The CDR3 runs to 14 residues. In germline, CDR1 is KGHSH, CDR2 LQKENI.